A single TCR beta chain is shown here with its context. These data belong to a study of OX40 agonist ivuxolimab in advanced cancers. The assay was immunoSEQ multiplex PCR, and TCRdb's table has in-frame clones only and misses some. The sample gives about 87,000 clones, approximately 82% of which show up once; more than 0.7% is in the top ten. This receptor was identified in an adult with an advanced solid tumor such as melanoma, head and neck, liver or kidney cancer. This specimen was CD4+ or CD8+ T cells sorted from blood, taken in a trial of the OX40 agonist ivuxolimab.

For the CDR3, the DNA is TGTGCCAGTAGTATAGACAGGGCTCGGGATACGCAGTATTTT. Residues: CASSIDRARDTQYF. The V gene is TRBV19, the J gene TRBJ2-3; D possibly corresponds to TRBD1 (5 bases). The CDR3 covers 14 residues. Per the germline V gene, CDR1 is LNHDA and CDR2 is SQIVND (reference sequence). The germline V and J ends were trimmed by 0 bases and 6 bases, with 10 bases remaining between them.